Shown below are 9 T cell receptor beta chains from a single sample sequenced in a study of shared clonotypes between healthy human individuals. TCRdb's table, derived via immunoSEQ multiplex PCR, lists solely in-frame clones and lacks some. The sample includes about 2 million clones, roughly 95% seen only once; the top ten take 1% to 1.5%. Naive CD8 cells lacked CD45RO and underwent positive selection for CCR7, leaving out terminally differentiated effector memory CD45RA+ cells. The sequenced material came from naive CD8+ T cells sorted from blood. The receptor set was obtained from a man between 18 and 29 years old in good health.

This clone came up once. The gene calls are TRBV25-1 and TRBJ2-5; the D gene is possibly TRBD1 (5 bases). The germline V gene has CDR1 MGHDK and CDR2 SYGVNS. V was trimmed by 7 bases and J by 4 bases, leaving 13 bases between them. The CDR3 covers 13 residues. The DNA for the CDR3 is TGTGCCAGCACTTTAGGGGAAGTAGAGACCCAGTACTTC. This sequence encodes CASTLGEVETQYF.

The V call is TRBV9, the J call TRBJ2-1; D gene unclear. Trimming cost V 6 bases and J 0 bases, with 10 bases left between them. There are 14 residues in the CDR3. From germline, CDR1 is SGDLS and CDR2 YYNGEE. CDR3 residues: CASIAVDSYNEQFF. The CDR3 DNA reads as TGTGCCAGCATCGCAGTCGACTCCTACAATGAGCAGTTCTTC.

V usage is TRBV6-5 and J usage is TRBJ1-4; possibly TRBD1 for D (5 bases). The germline gives CDR1 MNHEY, CDR2 SVGAGI. The V gene lost 6 bases and the J gene lost 4 bases, with 12 bases spanning the gap. CDR3 size: 14 residues. CDR3 loop: CASRPGTLNEKLFF. The CDR3 DNA sequence: TGTGCCAGCAGGCCCGGGACTCTTAATGAAAAACTGTTTTTT.

This chain connects TRBV6-1 to TRBJ1-2, with D possibly matching TRBD1 (6 bases). Looked up from germline, CDR1 is MNHNS and CDR2 is SASEGT. The V and J ends lost 3 bases and 4 bases respectively, with 18 bases between them. The CDR3 has 16 amino acids. The CDR3 nucleotides are TGTGCCAGCAGTGATAGCTTCGGCGGGGGCTTCTATGGCTACACCTTC. The encoded protein is CASSDSFGGGFYGYTF.

The gene calls are TRBV19 and TRBJ2-2; TRBD1 or TRBD2 may be the D gene (5 bases each). The germline V and J ends were trimmed by 4 bases and 2 bases, with 14 bases remaining between them. The CDR3 has 16 residues. Germline V gives CDR1 LNHDA, CDR2 SQIVND (reference sequence). The CDR3 region is CASSTGPGTNTGELFF. The CDR3 DNA reads TGTGCCAGTAGTACTGGCCCCGGGACCAACACCGGGGAGCTGTTTTTT.

The chain couples TRBV5-1 to TRBJ2-1; 15 bases fit TRBD2. Germline CDR1 is SGHRS and CDR2 is YFSETQ. The CDR3 runs 15 residues. V shed 4 bases, J shed 8 bases, and the junction held 4 bases outside the gene matches. The CDR3 DNA sequence: TGCGCCAGCAGCACGGGACTAGCGGGGGGATATGAGCAGTTCTTC. It specifies CASSTGLAGGYEQFF.

To note about this clone: The same CDR3 also results from other DNA sequences found in this sample. The V gene is TRBV6-5, the J gene TRBJ2-1, with 10 bases fitting TRBD2. Losses at the gene ends were 6 bases for V and 4 bases for J; bases not matched to a gene: 6. The V gene's germline CDR1 is MNHEY and CDR2 SVGAGI. The CDR3 has 15 residues. The chain's CDR3 is CASRERGGPYNEQFF. The CDR3 bases are TGTGCCAGCAGAGAGCGGGGGGGCCCGTACAATGAGCAGTTCTTC.

CDR3 sequence: CASGLDGGTEQPQHF. DNA for the CDR3: TGTGCTAGTGGTTTGGATGGGGGGACCGAACAGCCCCAGCATTTT. V is TRBV12-5 and J is TRBJ1-5; maybe TRBD1 (5 bases). This CDR3 is built from 15 residues. Looked up from germline, CDR1 is LGHNT and CDR2 is FRNRAP. Trimming shortened V by 1 base and J by 7 bases, and 14 bases separated the two germline ends.

The J gene is TRBJ2-4, the V gene TRBV25-1; no clear D gene. Trimming stripped 8 bases from V and 2 bases from J, with 7 bases between. The CDR3 has 12 amino acids. From germline, CDR1 is MGHDK and CDR2 SYGVNS. The CDR3: CASRGSKNIQYF. The CDR3 DNA reads TGTGCCAGCCGTGGTTCCAAAAACATTCAGTACTTC.